The rows below give T cell receptor beta chains drawn from one sample of a study of T cell responses to AZD1222 COVID-19 vaccine. Clones were sequenced by immunoSEQ multiplex PCR, and TCRdb holds only the in-frame ones, with some missing. The profile shows roughly 120,000 clones, 88% of them singletons. Sequenced material: peripheral blood, taken on day 0 of AZD1222 vaccination. The receptors here all came from an adult in good health. Each CDR3 is given with its conserved first and last residue. Fields, in order: CDR3 DNA, CDR3 protein, CDR3 length, clone size, V gene, J gene, D gene. The D gene is left open where the match is weak. Expanded clones get a size class; other rows say once, few or many, or leave the size out.

CDR3nt: TGTGCCAGCAGCCTTGTGACAGGGTTCTCTACCTACGAGCAGTACTTC; CDR3aa: CASSLVTGFSTYEQYF; len: 16; abundance: .; v_gene: TRBV7-2; j_gene: TRBJ2-7; d_gene: TRBD1
CDR3nt: TGCGCCAGCAGCCAAGTTAGGAATCAGCCCCAGCATTTT; CDR3aa: CASSQVRNQPQHF; len: 13; abundance: .; v_gene: TRBV4-3; j_gene: TRBJ1-5; d_gene: .
CDR3nt: TGTGCCACCGACACGGACAAGAACACTGAAGCTTTCTTT; CDR3aa: CATDTDKNTEAFF; len: 13; abundance: .; v_gene: TRBV28; j_gene: TRBJ1-1; d_gene: .
CDR3nt: TGTGCCACCAGCAGACTAGCGGGGAACACAGATACGCAGTATTTT; CDR3aa: CATSRLAGNTDTQYF; len: 15; abundance: .; v_gene: TRBV15; j_gene: TRBJ2-3; d_gene: TRBD2
CDR3nt: TGCGCCAGCAGCTGGGGAACAGATCCCCAAGAGACCCAGTACTTC; CDR3aa: CASSWGTDPQETQYF; len: 15; abundance: .; v_gene: TRBV5-1; j_gene: TRBJ2-5; d_gene: .
CDR3nt: TGTGCCAGTAGGACTAGCGGGAGGGCCTTCACAGATACGCAGTATTTT; CDR3aa: CASRTSGRAFTDTQYF; len: 16; abundance: .; v_gene: TRBV19; j_gene: TRBJ2-3; d_gene: TRBD2
CDR3nt: TGTGCCAGCAGCCCCCTCCCCCGACAGCCCTCCTACGAGCAGTACTTC; CDR3aa: CASSPLPRQPSYEQYF; len: 16; abundance: .; v_gene: TRBV7-6; j_gene: TRBJ2-7; d_gene: .
CDR3nt: TGTGCCACCGGGGGGATTACCGGTATGAACACTGAAGCTTTCTTT; CDR3aa: CATGGITGMNTEAFF; len: 15; abundance: .; v_gene: TRBV2; j_gene: TRBJ1-1; d_gene: .
CDR3nt: TGTGCCAGTAGCCTGGGGAAGGGGAACACTGAAGCTTTCTTT; CDR3aa: CASSLGKGNTEAFF; len: 14; abundance: .; v_gene: TRBV19; j_gene: TRBJ1-1; d_gene: .
CDR3nt: TGTGCCAGTAGTATAAGCTCTTCCAACGATGGCTACACCTTC; CDR3aa: CASSISSSNDGYTF; len: 14; abundance: .; v_gene: TRBV19; j_gene: TRBJ1-2; d_gene: .
CDR3nt: TGTGCCAGCAGCGTAAACGACGCCGGAAACACCATATATTTT; CDR3aa: CASSVNDAGNTIYF; len: 14; abundance: .; v_gene: TRBV9; j_gene: TRBJ1-3; d_gene: .
CDR3nt: TGTGCCAGCAGCTTGATGGAGGGTGGCTACACCTTC; CDR3aa: CASSLMEGGYTF; len: 12; abundance: once; v_gene: TRBV5-5; j_gene: TRBJ1-2; d_gene: .
CDR3nt: TGTGCCAGCAGCACAGGGGTCCACCGCGGCATGAACACTGAAGCTTTCTTT; CDR3aa: CASSTGVHRGMNTEAFF; len: 17; abundance: .; v_gene: TRBV2; j_gene: TRBJ1-1; d_gene: TRBD1
CDR3nt: TGTGCCAGCCAAGGGCAGTACTATGGCTACACCTTC; CDR3aa: CASQGQYYGYTF; len: 12; abundance: .; v_gene: TRBV6-5; j_gene: TRBJ1-2; d_gene: .